The 4 T cell receptor beta chains given below trace back to one sample, sequenced in a study of control samples from healthy donors and cancer patients. Only in-frame clones appear in the TCRdb table, and some are missing; sequencing was by immunoSEQ multiplex PCR. The data show around 43,000 clones, approximately 90% seen once. Sequenced material: blood. The receptors shown here come from a woman aged 50 to 60 in good health.

The V gene is TRBV7-8, the J gene TRBJ1-6, with 7 bases aligning to TRBD1. V gave up 5 bases and J gave up 6 bases; unmatched junction bases: 7. CDR3 size: 15 residues. Germline V gene lookup returns CDR1 SGHVS and CDR2 FQNEAQ. The CDR3 DNA sequence: TGTGCCAGCAGCAAGCCCGGGACAGCTAATTCACCCCTCCACTTT. Residues: CASSKPGTANSPLHF.

The CDR3 protein is CASSLIGLRNGPQHF. CDR3 sequence (DNA): TGTGCCAGCAGTTTAATCGGCTTACGAAATGGCCCCCAGCATTTT. This chain links TRBV28 with TRBJ1-5; D gene ambiguous. CDR3 length: 15 residues. Between the trimmed V and J ends, which lost 2 bases and 10 bases, there was a span of 18 bases. Germline V CDR1 and CDR2: MDHEN, SYDVKM.

This chain joins TRBV6-2 or TRBV6-3 and TRBJ1-2; the match to TRBD1 covers 9 bases. The CDR3 has 15 residues. Per the germline V gene, CDR1 is MNHEY and CDR2 is SVGEGT. J lost 9 bases, V lost 5 bases, and 13 bases had no gene match. Here the CDR3 DNA reads TGTGCCAGCAGTCCCACGGGACAGGGCTCGGTTAGCTACACCTTC. Translating gives CASSPTGQGSVSYTF.

V gene TRBV7-2 combines with J gene TRBJ1-6; no definite D call. Germline loops: CDR1 SGHTA, CDR2 FQGNSA. The CDR3 has 15 amino acids. V lost 4 bases to trimming and J lost 4 bases, with 11 bases between them. CDR3 bases: TGTGCCAGCAGCTCCCCGGGAACGTATAATTCACCCCTCCACTTT. It translates to CASSSPGTYNSPLHF.